A few counts support the clone carrying this TCR beta chain. Sequenced by immunoSEQ multiplex PCR; TCRdb stores in-frame clones only, minus some. The data contain some 260,000 clones, around 84% of them singletons. Participant-given clinical history determined each cohort assignment. Germline V CDR1 and CDR2: LNHDA, SQIVND (reference sequence). The CDR3 has 13 amino acids. Trimming took 7 bases from V and 0 from J, leaving 9 bases between them. These data are taken from a study of blood T cell repertoires in COVID-19. The overall study: T cells, B-cell-depleted T cells, or PBMCs provided the cDNA or gDNA that served as material.

The receptor's source is a man aged 25-45 years with acute COVID-19. The gene calls are TRBV19 and TRBJ1-1; maybe TRBD1 (5 bases). The sample comprised PBMCs or T cells enriched from blood (not recorded which). CDR3 residues: CASKGIMNTEAFF. DNA of the CDR3: TGTGCCAGTAAGGGGATCATGAACACTGAAGCTTTCTTT.